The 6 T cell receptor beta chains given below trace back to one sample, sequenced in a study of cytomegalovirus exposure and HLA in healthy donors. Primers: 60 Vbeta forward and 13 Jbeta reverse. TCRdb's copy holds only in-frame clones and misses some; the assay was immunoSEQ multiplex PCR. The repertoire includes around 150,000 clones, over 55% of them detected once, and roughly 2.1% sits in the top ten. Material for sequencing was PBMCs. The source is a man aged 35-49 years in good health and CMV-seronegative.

The CDR3 bases are TGTGCCACCAGCAGAGATCGCGGGAGGGGGACAGATACGCAGTATTTT. Translating gives CATSRDRGRGTDTQYF. This chain joins TRBV15 and TRBJ2-3, with 9 bases aligning to TRBD2. V trimming: 0 bases; J trimming: 3 bases; junction bases outside the gene matches: 4. CDR3 length: 16 amino acids. Germline loops: CDR1 LNHNV, CDR2 YYDKDF (reference sequence).

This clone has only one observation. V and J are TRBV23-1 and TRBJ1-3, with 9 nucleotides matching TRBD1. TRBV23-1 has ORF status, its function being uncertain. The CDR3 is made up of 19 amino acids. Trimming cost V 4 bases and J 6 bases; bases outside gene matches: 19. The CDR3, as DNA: TGCGCCAGCAGTCCAAGGACTTTAACCGGGACAGGGTGGGCAAACACCATATATTTT. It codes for CASSPRTLTGTGWANTIYF.

CDR3: CASSLLGTGPYNEQFF. CDR3 nucleotides: TGCGCCAGCAGCTTGCTCGGGACAGGACCCTACAATGAGCAGTTCTTC. The V gene is TRBV5-1, the J gene TRBJ2-1, with TRBD1 matching 8 bases. Germline trimming cut 1 base from V and 2 bases from J; bases unmatched to any gene: 5. The germline gives CDR1 SGHRS, CDR2 YFSETQ. The CDR3 loop spans 16 amino acids.

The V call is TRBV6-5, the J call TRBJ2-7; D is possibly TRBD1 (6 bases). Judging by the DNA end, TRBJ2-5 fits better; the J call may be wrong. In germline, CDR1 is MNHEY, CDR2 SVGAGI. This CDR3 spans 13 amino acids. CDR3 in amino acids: CASSRTVSETQYF. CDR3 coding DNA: TGTGCCAGCAGCAGGACAGTTTCGGAGACCCAGTACTTC.

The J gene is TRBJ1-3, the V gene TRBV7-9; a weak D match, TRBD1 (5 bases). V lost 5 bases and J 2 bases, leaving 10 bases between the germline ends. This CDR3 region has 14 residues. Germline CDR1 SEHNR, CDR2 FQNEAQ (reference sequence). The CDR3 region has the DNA TGTGCCAGCAGCGCCACAGGTACTGGAAACACCATATATTTT. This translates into CASSATGTGNTIYF.

Here the CDR3 reads CASSPLAGGLYNEQFF. The CDR3 DNA follows: TGTGCCAGCTCACCACTAGCGGGGGGTCTTTACAATGAGCAGTTCTTC. This chain uses TRBV18 with TRBJ2-1, with 10 bases that match TRBD2. The CDR3 extends over 16 amino acids. J gave up 4 bases and V 1 base, and 4 bases lay outside the gene matches. The V gene's germline CDR1 is KGHSH and CDR2 LQKENI.